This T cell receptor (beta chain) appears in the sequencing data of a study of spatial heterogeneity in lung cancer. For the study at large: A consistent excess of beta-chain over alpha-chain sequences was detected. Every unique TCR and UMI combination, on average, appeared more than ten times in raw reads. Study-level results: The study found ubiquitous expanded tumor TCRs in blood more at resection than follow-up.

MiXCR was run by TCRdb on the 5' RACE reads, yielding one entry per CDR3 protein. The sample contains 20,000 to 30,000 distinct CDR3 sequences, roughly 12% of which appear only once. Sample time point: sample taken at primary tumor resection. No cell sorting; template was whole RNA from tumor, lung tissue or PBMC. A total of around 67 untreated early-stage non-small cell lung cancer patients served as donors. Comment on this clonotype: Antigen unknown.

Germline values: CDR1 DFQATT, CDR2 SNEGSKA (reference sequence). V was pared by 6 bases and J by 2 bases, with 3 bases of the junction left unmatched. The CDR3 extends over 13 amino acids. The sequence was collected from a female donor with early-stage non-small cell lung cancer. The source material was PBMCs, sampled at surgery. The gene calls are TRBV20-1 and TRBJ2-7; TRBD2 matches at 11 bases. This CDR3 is CSATTSGTYEQYF. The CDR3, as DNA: TGCAGTGCCACGACTAGCGGGACCTACGAGCAGTACTTC.